Below are 15 T cell receptor beta chains sequenced from a single sample in a study of control samples from healthy donors and cancer patients. This table comes from immunoSEQ multiplex PCR, and its TCRdb copy is limited to in-frame clones, with some not included. The sample comprises roughly 70,000 clones, 84% of which are singletons, and under 30% rests with the top ten. Material: blood. The receptors shown here come from a man in his fifties in good health.

The V call is TRBV24-1, the J call TRBJ2-1, with D perhaps being TRBD1 or TRBD2 (5 bases each). CDR1 and CDR2 from the germline V gene are KGHDR and SFDVKD. The CDR3 totals 16 residues. V lost 2 bases, J lost 7 bases, and 17 bases lay in between. The CDR3: CATSDSGAVVFNEQFF. CDR3 DNA sequence: TGTGCCACCAGTGATTCCGGGGCAGTCGTCTTTAATGAGCAGTTCTTC.

This clone occurred once. J is TRBJ1-6 and V is TRBV25-1; D gene ambiguous. Germline V CDR1 and CDR2: MGHDK, SYGVNS. This CDR3 spans 16 amino acids. V was cut by 3 bases and J by 0 bases, with 9 bases left in between. CDR3 in amino acids: CASSDGQSSYNSPLHF. CDR3 coding DNA: TGTGCCAGCAGTGACGGGCAGAGCTCCTATAATTCACCCCTCCACTTT.

V is TRBV4-2 and J is TRBJ2-3, with no clear D. Germline V gene lookup returns CDR1 LGHNA and CDR2 YNFKEQ. The CDR3 sequence is 13 residues long. The V gene lost 2 bases and the J gene lost 5 bases, with 8 bases spanning the gap. In DNA, the CDR3 is TGTGCCAGCAGCCAAATCCTTAAAGATACGCAGTATTTT. Translated, it gives CASSQILKDTQYF.

This chain connects TRBV19 to TRBJ2-5, with D tentatively TRBD1 (6 bases). This CDR3 has 15 residues. The germline V gene has CDR1 LNHDA and CDR2 SQIVND (reference sequence). With 5 bases removed from V and 1 base from J, the gap between germline ends came to 14 bases. The CDR3 nucleotides are TGTGCCAGTAGTGGGGTGGGGGCGGCCCAAGAGACCCAGTACTTC. This sequence encodes CASSGVGAAQETQYF.

The chain's CDR3 is CASRTRDRDTGELFF. The DNA of the CDR3 is TGTGCCAGTAGGACTCGGGACAGGGACACCGGGGAGCTGTTTTTT. The gene calls are TRBV19 and TRBJ2-2, with 9 bases that match TRBD1. The germline gives CDR1 LNHDA, CDR2 SQIVND (reference sequence). The CDR3 extends over 15 amino acids. With V trimmed by 6 bases and J by 3 bases, 5 bases remained unmatched.

The chain uses TRBV4-2 and TRBJ2-5, with no clear D. V gave up 5 bases and J gave up 7 bases, with 8 bases separating them. Germline V gene lookup returns CDR1 LGHNA and CDR2 YNFKEQ. This CDR3 contains 11 residues. CDR3 DNA sequence: TGTGCCAGCAGCTCTTTGACGACCCAGTACTTC. Its translation: CASSSLTTQYF.

The rearrangement joins TRBV5-6 to TRBJ1-2; TRBD1 matches 11 bases. Germline-derived CDR1 and CDR2 are SGHDT and YYEEEE. V trimming: 5 bases; J trimming: 4 bases; junction bases outside the gene matches: 4. The CDR3 has 14 residues. The CDR3 protein is CASRPGTGGYGYTF. The CDR3 region has the DNA TGTGCCAGCAGGCCCGGGACAGGGGGCTATGGCTACACCTTC.

This rearrangement joins TRBV28 to TRBJ2-5; 7 bases map to TRBD2. Germline lookup yields CDR1 MDHEN and CDR2 SYDVKM. Losses at the gene ends were 2 bases for V and 5 bases for J; bases not matched to a gene: 5. The CDR3 covers 14 residues. The CDR3 DNA sequence: TGTGCCAGCAGTTTAGCGGGAGTTTGGGAGACCCAGTACTTC. Translating it yields CASSLAGVWETQYF.

CDR3 protein: CASSASTTSGGAAEQFF. The CDR3 nucleotides are TGTGCCAGCAGCGCTTCAACGACTAGCGGGGGGGCCGCTGAGCAGTTCTTC. V gene TRBV9 combines with J gene TRBJ2-1; 14 bases are shared with TRBD2. Trimming took 3 bases from V and 9 from J; bases not matched to a gene: 11. The CDR3 runs 17 residues. Germline loops: CDR1 SGDLS, CDR2 YYNGEE.

V gene TRBV6-4 combines with J gene TRBJ2-3; 10 positions agree with TRBD2. Germline CDR1 and CDR2: MRHNA and SNTAGT. V shed 3 bases and J 3 bases; nucleotides not matched to a gene: 3. This CDR3 contains 15 residues. CDR3 region: CASSDSSGRTDTQYF. The DNA for the CDR3 is TGTGCCAGCAGTGATAGTAGCGGGAGGACAGATACGCAGTATTTT.

The rearrangement joins TRBV5-5 to TRBJ2-3; D unresolved. The ends were cut back, 4 bases at V and 2 bases at J, with 11 bases in the middle. Per germline, CDR1 SGHKS and CDR2 YYEKEE (reference sequence). The CDR3 extends over 14 amino acids. The chain's CDR3 is CASSPLGSTDTQYF. For the CDR3, the DNA is TGTGCCAGCAGCCCGCTTGGATCCACAGATACGCAGTATTTT.

V is TRBV9 and J is TRBJ2-2; perhaps D is TRBD1 or TRBD2 (7 bases each). The CDR3 is made up of 18 amino acids. V lost 0 bases and J 4 bases, leaving 19 bases between the germline ends. Germline CDR1 and CDR2: SGDLS and YYNGEE. The CDR3 nucleotides are TGTGCCAGCAGCGTAGTTGCCCGGGCAGGGGGGGGCACCGGGGAGCTGTTTTTT. Residues: CASSVVARAGGGTGELFF. The variable domain in full, completed from reference TRBV9 and TRBJ2-2, reads DSGVTQTPKHLITATGQRVTLRCSPRSGDLSVYWYQQSLDQGLQFLIQYYNGEERAKGNILERFSAQQFPDLHSELNLSSLELGDSALYFCASSVVARAGGGTGELFFGEGSRLTVL.

The genes are TRBV29-1 and TRBJ1-3; 7 bases are shared with TRBD1. V lost 3 bases to trimming and J lost 5 bases; unmatched junction nucleotides: 10. The CDR3 has 15 residues. The germline V gene has CDR1 SQVTM and CDR2 ANQGSEA. The CDR3 loop reads CSVEGGQRGRNTIYF. CDR3 nucleotide sequence: TGCAGCGTTGAGGGGGGACAGAGAGGAAGAAACACCATATATTTT.

The J gene is TRBJ1-1, the V gene TRBV7-9; tentative D call: TRBD1 (5 bases). The CDR3 is 12 residues long. CDR1 is SEHNR, CDR2 FQNEAQ, per germline (reference sequence). Deletions cut 1 base from V and 8 bases from J, with 8 bases between. DNA of the CDR3: TGTGCCAGCAGCTTAGATGCAGGGGAAGCTTTCTTT. Translated, it gives CASSLDAGEAFF.

The rearrangement uses TRBV2 and TRBJ2-4, with TRBD1 as a possible D gene (5 bases). The germline V gene encodes CDR1 SNHLY and CDR2 FYNNEI. Trimming took off 11 bases at V and 0 bases at J, with 11 bases between the two ends. The length of the CDR3 is 13 residues. In DNA form, the CDR3 reads TGTGCCGGACGGACACTAGCCAAAAACATTCAGTACTTC. Protein: CAGRTLAKNIQYF.